A selection of T cell receptor beta chains follows, all from one sample in a study of shared clonotypes between healthy human individuals. TCRdb keeps only in-frame clones here, not all; method: immunoSEQ multiplex PCR. The data show fewer than 1.4 million clones, around three quarters seen once. Source material: memory CD4+ T cells from PBMCs. These receptor sequences come from a man between 18 and 29 years old in good health. Some clones in this sample may be carry-over from other donors' samples. Each CDR3 is given without its conserved first and last residue.

v_call: TRBV7-2; j_call: TRBJ2-5; cdr3_aa: ASSSGVGGTQY
v_call: TRBV9; j_call: TRBJ2-5; cdr3_aa: ASSVRGIPLETQY
v_call: TRBV5-1; j_call: TRBJ2-3; cdr3_aa: ASSLEIGDTQY
v_call: TRBV7-2; j_call: TRBJ2-5; cdr3_aa: ASSLVGETQY
v_call: TRBV11-3; j_call: TRBJ1-1; cdr3_aa: ASSQGGAENTEAF
v_call: TRBV5-1; j_call: TRBJ2-7; cdr3_aa: ASSHGQGSYEQY
v_call: TRBV18; j_call: TRBJ1-1; cdr3_aa: ASSPPSTHSPEAF
v_call: TRBV4-1; j_call: TRBJ2-3; cdr3_aa: ASSQVEDVGDTQY
v_call: TRBV7-2; j_call: TRBJ2-7; cdr3_aa: ASSSGQRLHEQY
v_call: TRBV27; j_call: TRBJ2-5; cdr3_aa: ASSSILAGDRETQY
v_call: TRBV28; j_call: TRBJ2-4; cdr3_aa: ASSLGTLGTLGKNIQY